This T cell receptor (beta chain) was profiled in a study of blood T cell repertoires in COVID-19. The CDR3 covers 15 residues. After removal of 4 bases from V and 4 bases from J, the junction contained 10 bases not matched to a gene. The repertoire was sequenced with immunoSEQ multiplex PCR; TCRdb's copy has only in-frame clones and lacks some. This table has 250,000 to 300,000 clones, around four fifths appearing once. The chain combines TRBV23-1 with TRBJ2-7, with 7 bases that match TRBD2. TRBV23-1 is sorted into the ORF group, with uncertain function. This clonotype was sampled from a man older than 75 with acute or convalescent COVID-19. Sequencing was carried out using peripheral blood. The CDR3 sequence: CASSLKRLAEYEQYF. The DNA of the CDR3 is TGCGCCAGCAGTCTAAAAAGACTAGCTGAGTACGAGCAGTACTTC.